The 10 T cell receptor beta chains below come from one sample, sequenced in a study of blood T cell repertoires in COVID-19. The protocol was immunoSEQ multiplex PCR, while the TCRdb copy is restricted to in-frame clones and leaves out a portion. The sample includes more than 60,000 clones, under 95% seen only once; the top ten take approximately 16%. The sample consisted of peripheral blood. These receptors originate from a woman older than 75 with active or convalescent COVID-19.

V usage is TRBV28 and J usage is TRBJ2-7, with 9 bases identical to TRBD1. The CDR3 loop spans 15 amino acids. The V gene end was trimmed by 3 bases and the J gene end by 0 bases; junction bases not matched to a gene: 3. The germline V gene has CDR1 MDHEN and CDR2 SYDVKM. The chain's CDR3 is CASSFETGGSYEQYF. CDR3 nucleotides: TGTGCCAGCAGTTTCGAGACAGGGGGCTCCTACGAGCAGTACTTC.

The rearrangement uses TRBV28 and TRBJ2-7; 7 bases are shared with TRBD1. The CDR3 has 14 residues. The germline V gene has CDR1 MDHEN and CDR2 SYDVKM. V lost 5 bases, J lost 6 bases, and 10 bases stayed unmatched. The DNA for the CDR3 is TGTGCCAGCAGTATTTCGACAGGGCGGTTCGAGCAGTACTTC. Translation: CASSISTGRFEQYF.

V is TRBV6-2 or TRBV6-3 and J is TRBJ2-7; TRBD1 might be the D (7 bases). The germline V and J ends were trimmed by 6 bases and 3 bases, with 24 bases remaining between them. Per germline, CDR1 MNHEY and CDR2 SVGEGT. The CDR3 is 17 residues long. The CDR3 DNA sequence: TGTGCCAGCAGCCCTCCCTCCCCGGGAGCAGGGGGCTACGAGCAGTACTTC. This gives the protein CASSPPSPGAGGYEQYF.

As to this clone: This same CDR3 is encoded by further DNA sequences in the sample. The chain links TRBV30 to TRBJ2-2; tentatively, D is TRBD2 (7 bases). From germline, CDR1 is GTSNPN and CDR2 SVGIG (reference sequence). The CDR3 has 13 residues. Trimming stripped 4 bases from V and 4 bases from J, with 10 bases between. CDR3 coding DNA: TGTGCCTGGACTAGGGGGGGCACCGGGGAGCTGTTTTTT. Its translation is CAWTRGGTGELFF.

On this clone: Because the CDR3 is missing its conserved closing phenylalanine or tryptophan, this is likely a read error. The DNA is left out, because the CDR3 cannot be placed on it with certainty; the CDR3 is given as TCRdb lists it. The chain couples TRBV27 to TRBJ1-1. From germline, CDR1 is MNHEY and CDR2 SMNVEV (reference sequence). The length of the CDR3 is 9 amino acids, counting both ends. The CDR3 loop is CASSLPLVV.

The chain carries TRBV6-6 and TRBJ2-7; D possibly corresponds to TRBD1 (6 bases). V lost 5 bases and J 0 bases, leaving 20 bases between the germline ends. CDR1 is MNHNY and CDR2 is SVGAGI in the germline V gene (reference sequence). The CDR3 consists of 17 residues. The CDR3 protein is CASSPDRNRASSYEQYF. The DNA for the CDR3 is TGTGCCAGCAGTCCGGATAGAAACAGGGCAAGCTCCTACGAGCAGTACTTC.

Here the CDR3 reads CASSLVGTSFGEQFF. CDR3 bases: TGTGCCAGCAGCTTAGTTGGGACTAGCTTCGGTGAGCAGTTCTTC. The chain links TRBV11-2 to TRBJ2-1; 9 bases fit TRBD2. This CDR3 comprises 15 residues. The junction had 7 bases not matched to a gene; V was cut back by 1 base and J by 9 bases. Germline V gene lookup returns CDR1 SGHAT and CDR2 FQNNGV.

The gene calls are TRBV27 and TRBJ2-5, with TRBD1 matching over 11 bases. J gave up 10 bases and V 5 bases, and 3 bases lay outside the gene matches. The CDR3 loop spans 12 amino acids. The germline CDR1 and CDR2 sequences are MNHEY and SMNVEV (reference sequence). The DNA for the CDR3 is TGTGCCAGCAGTCCGGGACAGGGGGACCAGTACTTC. It is translated as CASSPGQGDQYF.

V usage is TRBV2 and J usage is TRBJ1-1; possible D gene TRBD1, 6 bases. V was shortened by 6 bases and J by 4 bases, with 15 bases between the two germline ends. The CDR3 covers 14 residues. The germline CDR1 and CDR2 sequences are SNHLY and FYNNEI. This CDR3 is CASRRQAGGTEAFF. The CDR3 DNA reads TGTGCCAGCAGAAGACAGGCTGGGGGCACTGAAGCTTTCTTT.

On this clone itself: Because the CDR3's place on the DNA is in doubt, the DNA is left out and the CDR3 is given as listed by TCRdb. The rearrangement joins TRBV28 to TRBJ1-4; TRBD1 is the table's D call and was not checked against the DNA. Both ends counted, the CDR3 spans 15 residues. Germline V lookup: CDR1 MDHEN, CDR2 SYDVKM. CDR3 region: CASSSSTGLNEKLFF.